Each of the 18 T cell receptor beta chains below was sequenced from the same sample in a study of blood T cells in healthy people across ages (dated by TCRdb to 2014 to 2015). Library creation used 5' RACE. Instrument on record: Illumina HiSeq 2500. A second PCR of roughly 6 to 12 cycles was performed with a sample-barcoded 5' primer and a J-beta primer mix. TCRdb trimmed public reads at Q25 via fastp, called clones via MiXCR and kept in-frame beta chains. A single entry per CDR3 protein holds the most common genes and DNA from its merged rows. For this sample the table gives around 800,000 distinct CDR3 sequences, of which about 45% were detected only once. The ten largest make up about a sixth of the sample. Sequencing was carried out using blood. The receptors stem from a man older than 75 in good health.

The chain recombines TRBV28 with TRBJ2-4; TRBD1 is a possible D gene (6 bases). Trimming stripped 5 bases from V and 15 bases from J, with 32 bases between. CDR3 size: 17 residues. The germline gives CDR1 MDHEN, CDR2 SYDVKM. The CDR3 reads CASSNNRAGRSIYELYF. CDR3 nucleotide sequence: TGTGCCAGCAGTAATAACAGGGCTGGTAGGTCGATCTACGAGCTGTACTTC.

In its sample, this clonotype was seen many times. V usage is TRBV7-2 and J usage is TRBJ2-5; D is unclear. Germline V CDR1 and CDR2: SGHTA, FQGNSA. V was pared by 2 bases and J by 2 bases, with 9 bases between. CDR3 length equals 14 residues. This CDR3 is CASSLLAAQETQYF. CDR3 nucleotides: TGTGCCAGCAGCTTACTTGCAGCACAAGAGACCCAGTACTTC.

In DNA form, the CDR3 reads TGCGCCAGAAGCGGGGCGGAGGGAGATACGCAGTATTTT. This encodes CARSGAEGDTQYF. The gene calls are TRBV10-2 and TRBJ2-3, with TRBD2 identical over 7 bases. J lost 5 bases, V lost 9 bases, and 8 bases had no gene match. Germline V gene data show CDR1 as WSHSY and CDR2 as SAAADI. The CDR3 is made up of 13 amino acids.

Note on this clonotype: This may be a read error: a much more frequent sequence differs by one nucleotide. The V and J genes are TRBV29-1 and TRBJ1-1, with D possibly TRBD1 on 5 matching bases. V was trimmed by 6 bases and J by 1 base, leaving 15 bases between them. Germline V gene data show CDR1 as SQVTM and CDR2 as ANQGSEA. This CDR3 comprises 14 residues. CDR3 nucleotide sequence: TGCAGCGTAGACCCGCGGGGCGAGAACACTGAAGCTTTCTTT. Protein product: CSVDPRGENTEAFF. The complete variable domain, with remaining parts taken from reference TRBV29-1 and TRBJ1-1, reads SAVISQKPSRDICQRGTSLTIQCQVDSQVTMMFWYRQQPGQSLTLIATANQGSEATYESGFVIDKFPISRPNLTFSTLTVSNMSPEDSSIYLCSVDPRGENTEAFFGQGTRLTVV.

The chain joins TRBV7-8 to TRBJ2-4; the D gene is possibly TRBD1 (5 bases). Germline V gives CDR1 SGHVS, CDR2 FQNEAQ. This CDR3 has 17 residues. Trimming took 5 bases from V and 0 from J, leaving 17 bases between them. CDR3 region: CASSPPSQGIAKNIQYF. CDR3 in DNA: TGTGCCAGCAGCCCTCCTTCTCAGGGAATAGCCAAAAACATTCAGTACTTC.

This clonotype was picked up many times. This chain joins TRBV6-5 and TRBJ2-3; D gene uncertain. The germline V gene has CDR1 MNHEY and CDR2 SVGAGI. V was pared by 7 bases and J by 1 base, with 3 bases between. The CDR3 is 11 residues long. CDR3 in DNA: TGTGCCAGCATAGGCACAGATACGCAGTATTTT. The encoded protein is CASIGTDTQYF.

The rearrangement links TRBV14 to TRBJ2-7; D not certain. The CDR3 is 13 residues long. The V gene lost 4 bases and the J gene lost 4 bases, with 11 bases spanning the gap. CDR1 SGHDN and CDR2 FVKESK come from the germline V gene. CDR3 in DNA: TGTGCCAGCAGCCGTTCGGGTCGGTACGAGCAGTACTTC. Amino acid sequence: CASSRSGRYEQYF.

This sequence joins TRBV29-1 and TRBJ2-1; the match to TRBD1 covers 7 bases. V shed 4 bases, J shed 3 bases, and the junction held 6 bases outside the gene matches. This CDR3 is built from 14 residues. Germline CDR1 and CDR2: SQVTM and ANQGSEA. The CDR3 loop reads CSVGTGGYYNEQFF. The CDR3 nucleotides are TGCAGCGTTGGGACAGGTGGATACTACAATGAGCAGTTCTTC.

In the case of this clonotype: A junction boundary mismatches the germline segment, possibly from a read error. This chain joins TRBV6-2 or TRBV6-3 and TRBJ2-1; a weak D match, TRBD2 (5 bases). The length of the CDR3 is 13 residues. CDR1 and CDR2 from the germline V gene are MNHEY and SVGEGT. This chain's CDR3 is CACSSALANEQFF. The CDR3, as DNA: TGTGCCTGCAGCTCCGCGCTAGCAAATGAGCAGTTCTTC.

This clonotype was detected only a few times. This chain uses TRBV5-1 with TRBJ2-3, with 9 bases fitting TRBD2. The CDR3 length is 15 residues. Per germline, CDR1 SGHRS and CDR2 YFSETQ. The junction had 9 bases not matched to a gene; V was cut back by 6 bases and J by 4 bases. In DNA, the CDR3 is TGCGCCAGCAAGACTCGGACTAGCGCTGCAGATACGCAGTATTTT. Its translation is CASKTRTSAADTQYF.

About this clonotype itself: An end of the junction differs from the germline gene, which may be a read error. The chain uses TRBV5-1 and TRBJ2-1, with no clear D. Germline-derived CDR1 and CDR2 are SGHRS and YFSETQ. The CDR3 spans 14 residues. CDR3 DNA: TGCGCCGGCAGCGTTGGGTTCGAATACAATGAGCAGTTCTTC. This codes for CAGSVGFEYNEQFF.

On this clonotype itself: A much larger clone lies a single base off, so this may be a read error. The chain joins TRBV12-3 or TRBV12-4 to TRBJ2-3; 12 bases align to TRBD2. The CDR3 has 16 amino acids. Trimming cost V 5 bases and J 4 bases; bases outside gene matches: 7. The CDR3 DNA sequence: TGTGCCAGCAGTAATCTAGCGGGAGGGAACGCAGATACGCAGTATTTT. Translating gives CASSNLAGGNADTQYF.

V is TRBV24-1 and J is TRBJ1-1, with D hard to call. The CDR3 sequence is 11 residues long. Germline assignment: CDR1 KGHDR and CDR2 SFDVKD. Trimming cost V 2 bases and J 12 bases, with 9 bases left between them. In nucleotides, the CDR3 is TGTGCCACCAGTGATTGGACCGAAACTTTCTTT. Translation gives CATSDWTETFF.

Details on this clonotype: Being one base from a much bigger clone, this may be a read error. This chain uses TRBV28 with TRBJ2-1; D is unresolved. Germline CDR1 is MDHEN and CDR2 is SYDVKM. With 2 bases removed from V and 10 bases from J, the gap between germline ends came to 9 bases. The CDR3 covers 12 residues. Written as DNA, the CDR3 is TGTGCCAGCAGTTTAGATCCCTACGAGCAGTTCTTC. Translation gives CASSLDPYEQFF.

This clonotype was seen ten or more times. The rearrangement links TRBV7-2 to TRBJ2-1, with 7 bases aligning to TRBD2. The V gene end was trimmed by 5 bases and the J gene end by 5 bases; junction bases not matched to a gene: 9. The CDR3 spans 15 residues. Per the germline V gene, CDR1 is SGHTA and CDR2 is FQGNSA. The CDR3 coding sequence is TGTGCCAGCAGCGGCGGTGGAGCGGGAAACAATGAGCAGTTCTTC. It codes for CASSGGGAGNNEQFF.

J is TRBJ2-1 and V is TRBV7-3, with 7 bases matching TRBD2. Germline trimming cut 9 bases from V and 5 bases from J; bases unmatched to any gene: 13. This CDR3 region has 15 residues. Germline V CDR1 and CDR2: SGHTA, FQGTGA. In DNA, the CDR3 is TGTGCCAGTCAAGCGTGGGCGGGAGAGGACAATGAGCAGTTCTTC. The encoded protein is CASQAWAGEDNEQFF.

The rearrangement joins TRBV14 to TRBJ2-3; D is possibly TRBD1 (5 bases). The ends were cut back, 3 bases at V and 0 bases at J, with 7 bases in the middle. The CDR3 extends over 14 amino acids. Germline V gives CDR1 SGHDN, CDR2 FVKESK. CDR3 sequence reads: CASSHKGSTDTQYF. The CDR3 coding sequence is TGTGCCAGCAGCCACAAGGGGAGCACAGATACGCAGTATTTT. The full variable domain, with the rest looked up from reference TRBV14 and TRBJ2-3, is EAGVTQFPSHSVIEKGQTVTLRCDPISGHDNLYWYRRVMGKEIKFLLHFVKESKQDESGMPNNRFLAERTGGTYSTLKVQPAELEDSGVYFCASSHKGSTDTQYFGPGTRLTVL.

The CDR3 protein is CASRKQGFAYNEQFF. CDR3 DNA: TGTGCCAGCAGAAAACAGGGGTTTGCGTACAATGAGCAGTTCTTC. This chain connects TRBV27 to TRBJ2-1, with 7 positions matching TRBD1. The CDR3 contains 15 residues. The J segment lost 4 bases and the V segment lost 6 bases, leaving 9 bases of the junction unmatched. Germline V lookup: CDR1 MNHEY, CDR2 SMNVEV (reference sequence).